Listed below are T cell receptor beta chains from one sample, sequenced in a study of blood T cell repertoires in COVID-19. The repertoire was sequenced with immunoSEQ multiplex PCR; TCRdb's copy has only in-frame clones and lacks some. The table has tens of thousands of clones, 70% to 90% seen once. What was sequenced was peripheral blood. The receptors stem from a woman of 80 years or more with acute or convalescent COVID-19. Each CDR3 is given with its conserved first and last residue. The D gene is left open where the match is weak. Rows give clone size only sometimes, using once, few, many, or a class for an expanded clone.

cdr3_length,clone_size,v_call,d_call,j_call,cdr3_nt,cdr3_aa
13,NA,TRBV18,TRBD1,TRBJ1-1,TGTGCCAGCTCACCCCGACAGGGGGCGCAAGCTTTCTTT,CASSPRQGAQAFF
14,NA,TRBV5-1,NA,TRBJ2-5,TGCGCCAGCAGCCATACAGAGGGATGGGAGACCCAGTACTTC,CASSHTEGWETQYF
11,NA,TRBV20-1,TRBD2,TRBJ2-3,TGCAGTGCGGAGCGGGGAGATACGCAGTATTTT,CSAERGDTQYF
16,NA,TRBV5-1,TRBD1,TRBJ1-2,TGCGCCAGCAGCCAGCAGACCACCGGGACAGGCTATGGCTACACCTTC,CASSQQTTGTGYGYTF
15,NA,TRBV5-1,TRBD2,TRBJ2-1,TGCGCCAGCAGCTTGATTGCGGGAGGGCTGAATGAGCAGTTCTTC,CASSLIAGGLNEQFF
13,NA,TRBV7-2,NA,TRBJ2-7,TGTGCCAGCAGCTTAGTCAGCTCCTACGAGCAGTACTTC,CASSLVSSYEQYF
14,NA,TRBV4-1,NA,TRBJ2-3,TGCGCCAGCAGCCAAGACGACACGACAGATACGCAGTATTTT,CASSQDDTTDTQYF
16,few,TRBV2,TRBD2,TRBJ2-7,TGTGCCCGCAGTGGGGGGCACCGGGGGGGCTCCTACGAGCAGTACTTC,CARSGGHRGGSYEQYF
16,few,TRBV6-2/TRBV6-3,NA,TRBJ2-3,TGTGCCAGCAGTTACGGGGCCCCAGCTCTCACAGATACGCAGTATTTT,CASSYGAPALTDTQYF
15,NA,TRBV5-6,TRBD1,TRBJ2-7,TGTGCCAGCAGCTTGGTGGGACAGGGGATCCTCGAGCAGTACTTC,CASSLVGQGILEQYF
15,NA,TRBV19,NA,TRBJ2-5,TGTGCCAGTAGACTTTCTGGGGGACAATCCCAGGCCCAGTACTTC,CASRLSGGQSQAQYF
16,NA,TRBV5-1,NA,TRBJ2-3,TGCGCCAGCAGCTTGGACTCCCCAAATCTTGCAGATACGCAGTATTTT,CASSLDSPNLADTQYF
12,NA,TRBV28,NA,TRBJ2-7,TGTGCCAGCGGGAGAGGATACTACGAGCAGTACTTC,CASGRGYYEQYF
11,NA,TRBV28,NA,TRBJ1-2,TGTGCCAGCAGGTCAGGGAAAGGCTACACCTTC,CASRSGKGYTF
16,NA,TRBV9,NA,TRBJ1-3,TGTGCCAGCAGCCTCACCCAGGGACTCTCTGGAAACACCATATATTTT,CASSLTQGLSGNTIYF
15,few,TRBV19,NA,TRBJ1-1,TGTGCCAGTACCTCACAAGGGGGTTTGGCCACTGAAGCTTTCTTT,CASTSQGGLATEAFF
14,NA,TRBV11-2,TRBD1,TRBJ1-2,TGTGCCAGCAGCGCGGACAGGGGGCCTTCTGGCTACACCTTC,CASSADRGPSGYTF
13,once,TRBV24-1,NA,TRBJ1-1,TGTGCCACCAGATACAGGGAGAACACTGAAGCTTTCTTT,CATRYRENTEAFF
16,once,TRBV18,NA,TRBJ2-4,TGTGCCAGCTCCCCCGTTCCGTACACGGCCAAAAACATTCAGTACTTC,CASSPVPYTAKNIQYF
13,NA,TRBV5-1,NA,TRBJ2-1,TGCGCCAGCAGCTCGTCCGGGTGGAATGAGCAGTTCTTC,CASSSSGWNEQFF
16,NA,TRBV5-1,NA,TRBJ2-3,TGCGCCAGCAGCCGAATCACACAGGGTTGGACAGATACGCAGTATTTT,CASSRITQGWTDTQYF
14,NA,TRBV13,TRBD2,TRBJ2-3,TGTGCCAGCGAGACTAGCCGAAGCCCGGATACGCAGTATTTT,CASETSRSPDTQYF
14,NA,TRBV28,NA,TRBJ1-1,TGTGCCAGCAGCTCTCCTGGGGCGAACATTGAAGCTTTCTTT,CASSSPGANIEAFF
16,once,TRBV2,NA,TRBJ2-6,TGTGCCAGCGTCCGCGGGCCACTCTCTGGGGCCAACGTCCTGACTTTC,CASVRGPLSGANVLTF
13,NA,TRBV18,NA,TRBJ1-5,TGTGCCAGCTCACCACAAGAGGTTCAGCCCCAGCATTTT,CASSPQEVQPQHF
15,NA,TRBV18,NA,TRBJ1-3,TGTGCCAGCTCACCAGTCTCCGAGGTTGGAAACACCATATATTTT,CASSPVSEVGNTIYF
15,NA,TRBV9,NA,TRBJ2-1,TGTGCCAGCAGCGTAGAGTGGCGGATCTACAATGAGCAGTTCTTC,CASSVEWRIYNEQFF
15,NA,TRBV18,NA,TRBJ2-5,TGTGCCAGCACCACCCTGGGCAGCTACCAAGAGACCCAGTACTTC,CASTTLGSYQETQYF
17,NA,TRBV7-8,TRBD1,TRBJ1-5,TGTGCCAGCAGCTTAACCACAGGGGGTACAGGCAATCAGCCCCAGCATTTT,CASSLTTGGTGNQPQHF
16,once,TRBV20-1,NA,TRBJ2-7,TGCAGTGCTAGTCCCACTGCACAGTCGTCCTCCTACGAGCAGTACTTC,CSASPTAQSSSYEQYF
15,NA,TRBV19,TRBD2,TRBJ2-1,TGTGCCAGTAATATACTAGCGGAGCAAAACAATGAGCAGTTCTTC,CASNILAEQNNEQFF
16,NA,TRBV19,NA,TRBJ1-2,TGTGCCAGTAGTGAAGGCCGTCCGGGGGTGAGCTATGGCTACACCTTC,CASSEGRPGVSYGYTF
14,NA,TRBV10-3,TRBD1,TRBJ1-2,TGTGCCATCAGTGATAGGACAGGGGATAAGGGCTACACCTTC,CAISDRTGDKGYTF
17,NA,TRBV18,NA,TRBJ2-7,TGTGCCAGCTCACCTCAAAGTTCGTCCCCGGGTCGTGGCGAGCAGTACTTC,CASSPQSSSPGRGEQYF
15,NA,TRBV6-1,TRBD1,TRBJ2-1,TGTGCCAGCAGTGACCGGGACAGGGAGGCCAATGAGCAGTTCTTC,CASSDRDREANEQFF
16,NA,TRBV11-2,NA,TRBJ2-1,TGTGCCAGCAGCAGACAGCCGACTAGCTCCTACAATGAGCAGTTCTTC,CASSRQPTSSYNEQFF
14,NA,TRBV10-3,TRBD1,TRBJ1-5,TGTGCCATCAGTGAGGGACAGGGAGCGCAGCCCCAGCATTTT,CAISEGQGAQPQHF
14,NA,TRBV7-2,NA,TRBJ2-4,TGTGCCAGCAGCACCCGAGGAGGCGAAAACATTCAGTACTTC,CASSTRGGENIQYF
15,NA,TRBV4-2,NA,TRBJ2-3,TGTGCCAGCAGCCAAGAAGGGGGGGGAGGAGATACGCAGTATTTT,CASSQEGGGGDTQYF
14,few,TRBV4-2,TRBD1,TRBJ1-5,TGTGCCAGCAGCCAAGGACAGGGAGAGGAACCCCAGCATTTT,CASSQGQGEEPQHF
14,NA,TRBV6-5,NA,TRBJ1-5,TGTGCCAGCCGTACAGACTATAGCAATCAGCCCCAGCATTTT,CASRTDYSNQPQHF
13,NA,TRBV18,NA,TRBJ2-5,TGTGCCAGCTCACCCAACCGGCAAGAGACCCAGTACTTC,CASSPNRQETQYF
16,NA,TRBV2,TRBD2,TRBJ2-4,TGTGCCAGCAGCGCATTAAGGGCCGGACTAGCAAACATTCAGTACTTC,CASSALRAGLANIQYF